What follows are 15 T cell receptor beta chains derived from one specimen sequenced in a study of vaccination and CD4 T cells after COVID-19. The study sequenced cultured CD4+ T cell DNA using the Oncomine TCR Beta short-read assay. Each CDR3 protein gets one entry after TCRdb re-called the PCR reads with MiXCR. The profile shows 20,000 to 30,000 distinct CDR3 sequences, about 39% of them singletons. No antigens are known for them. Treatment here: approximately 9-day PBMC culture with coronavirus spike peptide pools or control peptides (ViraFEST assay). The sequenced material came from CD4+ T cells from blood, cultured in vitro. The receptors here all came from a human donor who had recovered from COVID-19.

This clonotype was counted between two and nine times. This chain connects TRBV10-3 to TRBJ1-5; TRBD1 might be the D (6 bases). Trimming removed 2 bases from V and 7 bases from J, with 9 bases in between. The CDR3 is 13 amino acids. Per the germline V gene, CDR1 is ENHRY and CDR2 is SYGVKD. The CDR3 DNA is TGTGCCATCAGTGAGGGGGGGGCACAGCCCCAGCATTTT. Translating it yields CAISEGGAQPQHF.

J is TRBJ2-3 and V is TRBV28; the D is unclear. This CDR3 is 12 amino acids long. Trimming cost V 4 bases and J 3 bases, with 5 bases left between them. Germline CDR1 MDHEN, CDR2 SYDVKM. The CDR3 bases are TGTGCCAGCAGTTGGAGTACAGATACGCAGTATTTT. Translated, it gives CASSWSTDTQYF.

The CDR3 coding sequence is TGTGCCAGCAGTGATCCGGGAGAATTTCGTCCCCTCCACTTT. Its translation: CASSDPGEFRPLHF. This chain uses TRBV6-2 or TRBV6-3 with TRBJ1-6; no reliable D call. Germline V gene data show CDR1 as MNHEY and CDR2 as SVGEGT. With 5 bases removed from V and 13 bases from J, the gap between germline ends came to 18 bases. This CDR3 comprises 14 residues.

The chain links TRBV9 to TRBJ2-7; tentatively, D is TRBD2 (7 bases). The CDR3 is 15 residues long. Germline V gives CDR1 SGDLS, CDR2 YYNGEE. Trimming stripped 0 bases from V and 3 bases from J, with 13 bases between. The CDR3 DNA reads TGTGCCAGCAGCGTAGGTGCGGGGGCAGACTACGAGCAGTACTTC. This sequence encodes CASSVGAGADYEQYF.

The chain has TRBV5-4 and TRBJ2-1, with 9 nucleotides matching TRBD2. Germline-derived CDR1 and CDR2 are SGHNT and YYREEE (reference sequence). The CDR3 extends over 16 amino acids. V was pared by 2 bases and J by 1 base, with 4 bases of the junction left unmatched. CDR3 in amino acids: CASSFGGGASYNEQFF. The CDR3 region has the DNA TGTGCCAGCAGCTTTGGCGGGGGGGCATCCTACAATGAGCAGTTCTTC.

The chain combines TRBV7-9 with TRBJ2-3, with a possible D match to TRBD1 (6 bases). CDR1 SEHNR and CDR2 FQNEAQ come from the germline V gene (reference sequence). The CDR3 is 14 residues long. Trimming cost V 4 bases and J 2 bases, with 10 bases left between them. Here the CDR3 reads CASSSDSSTDTQYF. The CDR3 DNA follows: TGTGCCAGCAGCTCGGACAGCTCCACAGATACGCAGTATTTT.

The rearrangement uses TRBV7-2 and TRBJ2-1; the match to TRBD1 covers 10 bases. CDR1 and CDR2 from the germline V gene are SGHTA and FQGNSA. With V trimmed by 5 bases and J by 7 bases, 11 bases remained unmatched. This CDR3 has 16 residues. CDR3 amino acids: CASSLKSGQGLNEQFF. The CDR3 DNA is TGTGCCAGCAGCCTGAAGTCGGGACAGGGGTTGAATGAGCAGTTCTTC.

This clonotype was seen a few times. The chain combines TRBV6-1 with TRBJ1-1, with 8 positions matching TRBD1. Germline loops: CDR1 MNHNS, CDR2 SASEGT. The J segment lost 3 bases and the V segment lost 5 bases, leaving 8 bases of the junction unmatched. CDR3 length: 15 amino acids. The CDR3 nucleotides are TGTGCCAGCAGTCGGGACAGGTTTAGGGACACTGAAGCTTTCTTT. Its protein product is CASSRDRFRDTEAFF.

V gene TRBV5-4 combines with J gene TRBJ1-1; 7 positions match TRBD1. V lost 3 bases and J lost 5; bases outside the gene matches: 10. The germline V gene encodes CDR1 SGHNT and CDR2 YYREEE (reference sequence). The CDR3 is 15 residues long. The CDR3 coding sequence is TGTGCCAGCAGCTCGACTACACAGGGGCAGACTGAAGCTTTCTTT. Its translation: CASSSTTQGQTEAFF.

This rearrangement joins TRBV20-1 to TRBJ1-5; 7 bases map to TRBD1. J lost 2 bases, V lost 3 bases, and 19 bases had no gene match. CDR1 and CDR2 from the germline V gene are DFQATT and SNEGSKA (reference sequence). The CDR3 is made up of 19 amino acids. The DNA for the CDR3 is TGCAGTGCTAGGATGCGGAGGACAGGCCCAGGAGGGGGCAATCAGCCCCAGCATTTT. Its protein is CSARMRRTGPGGGNQPQHF.

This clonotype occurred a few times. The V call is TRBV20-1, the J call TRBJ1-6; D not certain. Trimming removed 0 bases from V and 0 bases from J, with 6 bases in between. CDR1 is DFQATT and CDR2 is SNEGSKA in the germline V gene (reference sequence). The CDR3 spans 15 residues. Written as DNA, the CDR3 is TGCAGTGCTAGAGAGGACGACTCCTATAATTCACCCCTCCACTTT. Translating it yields CSAREDDSYNSPLHF.

CDR3 in amino acids: CASSMEQNTEAFF. CDR3 in DNA: TGTGCCAGTAGTATGGAGCAGAACACTGAAGCTTTCTTT. This rearrangement joins TRBV19 to TRBJ1-1; no clear D gene. Trimming left V 3 bases short and J 1 base short, with 6 bases between. The germline CDR1 and CDR2 sequences are LNHDA and SQIVND (reference sequence). The CDR3 sequence is 13 residues long. The full variable domain, with the rest looked up from reference TRBV19 and TRBJ1-1, is DGGITQSPKYLFRKEGQNVTLSCEQNLNHDAMYWYRQDPGQGLRLIYYSQIVNDFQKGDIAEGYSVSREKKESFPLTVTSAQKNPTAFYLCASSMEQNTEAFFGQGTRLTVV.

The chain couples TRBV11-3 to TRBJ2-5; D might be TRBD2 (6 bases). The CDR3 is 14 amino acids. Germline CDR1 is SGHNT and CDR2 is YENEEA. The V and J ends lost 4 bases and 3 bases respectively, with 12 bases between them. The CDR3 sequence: CASSSDWGEETQYF. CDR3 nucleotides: TGTGCCAGCAGCTCAGACTGGGGGGAAGAGACCCAGTACTTC.

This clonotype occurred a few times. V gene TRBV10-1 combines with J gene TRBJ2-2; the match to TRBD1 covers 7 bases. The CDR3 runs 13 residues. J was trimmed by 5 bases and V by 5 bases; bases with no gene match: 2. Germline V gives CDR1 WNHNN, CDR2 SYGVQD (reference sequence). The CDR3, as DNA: TGCGCCAGCAGTAGCAGGGGGACCGGGGAGCTGTTTTTT. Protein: CASSSRGTGELFF.

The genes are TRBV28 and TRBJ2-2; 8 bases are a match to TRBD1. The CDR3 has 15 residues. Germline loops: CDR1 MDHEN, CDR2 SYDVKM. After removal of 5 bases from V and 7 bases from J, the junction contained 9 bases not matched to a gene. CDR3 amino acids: CASSPLYRGVGELFF. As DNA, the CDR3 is TGTGCCAGCAGTCCCCTATACAGGGGGGTCGGGGAGCTGTTTTTT.